Shown below are 19 T cell receptor beta chains from a single sample sequenced in a study of T cells after yellow fever vaccination. TCRdb ran MiXCR on the 5' RACE reads and lists one entry per CDR3 protein. The table records approximately 300,000 distinct CDR3 sequences, roughly 10% of them present only once. This material consisted of CD4+ T cells sorted from PBMCs, taken 45 days after the yellow fever booster vaccination. The source of these receptors is a man in his late teens or twenties who received the YFV17D yellow fever vaccine.

This clonotype turned up a few times. The V and J genes are TRBV20-1 and TRBJ1-5; 12 nucleotides agree with TRBD1. The CDR3 has 13 amino acids. The J segment lost 5 bases and the V segment lost 5 bases, leaving 1 base of the junction unmatched. The germline V gene has CDR1 DFQATT and CDR2 SNEGSKA (reference sequence). The CDR3 protein is CSAGTGGHQPQHF. The CDR3 DNA follows: TGCAGTGCTGGGACAGGGGGCCATCAGCCCCAGCATTTT.

In this sample, this clonotype turned up a few times. This chain joins TRBV6-2 or TRBV6-3 and TRBJ2-3; D not resolved. The CDR3 is made up of 15 amino acids. Germline V gene lookup returns CDR1 MNHEY and CDR2 SVGEGT. V lost 7 bases to trimming and J lost 4 bases, with 18 bases between them. The CDR3 DNA is TGTGCCAGCAACGATGCCGGGCATGGCTCAGATACGCAGTATTTT. It codes for CASNDAGHGSDTQYF.

The chain recombines TRBV6-2 or TRBV6-3 with TRBJ2-7; the match to TRBD1 covers 7 bases. Per germline, CDR1 MNHEY and CDR2 SVGEGT. V shed 5 bases and J 3 bases; nucleotides not matched to a gene: 1. This CDR3 comprises 12 residues. The CDR3 reads CASSQGVYEQYV. DNA of the CDR3: TGTGCCAGCAGTCAGGGGGTCTACGAGCAGTACGTC.

This clonotype was observed a handful of times. This rearrangement joins TRBV7-2 to TRBJ1-1; 10 bases are shared with TRBD1. V lost 5 bases and J lost 1; bases outside the gene matches: 13. This CDR3 comprises 18 residues. The germline V gene encodes CDR1 SGHTA and CDR2 FQGNSA. DNA of the CDR3: TGTGCCAGCAGCCCATTAGTGGGGACAGGGGTTACGAACACTGAAGCTTTCTTT. Its translation: CASSPLVGTGVTNTEAFF.

CDR3 DNA sequence: TGTGCCTCCCGTCGGGGGGCCGATACGCAGTATTTT. This gives the protein CASRRGADTQYF. The J gene is TRBJ2-3, the V gene TRBV6-2 or TRBV6-3, with D tentatively TRBD2 (7 bases). Between the trimmed V and J ends, which lost 11 bases and 6 bases, there was a span of 15 bases. Germline loops: CDR1 MNHEY, CDR2 SVGEGT. The CDR3 extends over 12 amino acids.

This chain connects TRBV29-1 to TRBJ1-3, with 7 bases matching TRBD1. The ends lost 1 base at V and 2 bases at J; junction bases unmatched: 8. CDR3 size: 16 residues. Germline lookup yields CDR1 SQVTM and CDR2 ANQGSEA. CDR3 residues: CSVEGPTGAPGNTIYF. Written as DNA, the CDR3 is TGCAGCGTTGAAGGGCCAACAGGGGCTCCTGGAAACACCATATATTTT.

Only a few counts were recorded for this clonotype. The rearrangement links TRBV7-9 to TRBJ2-1; 7 bases are shared with TRBD2. This CDR3 comprises 13 residues. Germline CDR1 SEHNR, CDR2 FQNEAQ (reference sequence). The V and J ends lost 6 bases and 8 bases, in that order; junction bases with no gene match: 7. CDR3 sequence: CASRTSSSDEQFF. The CDR3 nucleotides read TGTGCCAGCAGGACTAGCAGTAGTGATGAGCAGTTCTTC.

This clonotype was picked up a small number of times. V usage is TRBV11-2 and J usage is TRBJ2-1; 9 positions agree with TRBD2. Germline V lookup: CDR1 SGHAT, CDR2 FQNNGV. Germline trimming cut 5 bases from V and 8 bases from J; bases unmatched to any gene: 10. The CDR3 is 15 amino acids. CDR3: CASSPWGGGAYEQFF. CDR3 nucleotide sequence: TGTGCCAGCAGCCCCTGGGGCGGGGGGGCCTATGAGCAGTTCTTC.

This clonotype was recorded a few times. V and J are TRBV27 and TRBJ1-6; perhaps TRBD1 as D (6 bases). Per germline, CDR1 MNHEY and CDR2 SMNVEV (reference sequence). The CDR3 is 15 amino acids. V lost 7 bases and J lost 7, with 17 bases in between. The CDR3 protein is CASTLGGSGNSPLHF. The DNA for the CDR3 is TGTGCCAGCACCCTAGGGGGTTCTGGGAATTCACCCCTCCACTTT.

The CDR3 spells CASSTRTGRKTF. Here the CDR3 DNA reads TGTGCCAGCAGTACACGGACAGGGAGGAAAACCTTC. The V gene is TRBV12-3 or TRBV12-4, the J gene TRBJ1-2; TRBD1 matches 8 bases. The CDR3 length is 12 residues. V was pared by 5 bases and J by 14 bases, with 10 bases of the junction left unmatched.

The chain carries TRBV7-2 and TRBJ1-6; no definite D call. The ends were cut back, 3 bases at V and 10 bases at J, with 7 bases in the middle. Germline-derived CDR1 and CDR2 are SGHTA and FQGNSA. The CDR3 extends over 12 amino acids. The CDR3 is CASSFLASPLHF. The CDR3 coding sequence is TGTGCCAGCAGCTTTTTGGCATCACCCCTCCACTTT. Full variable domain (outside the CDR3, taken from reference TRBV7-2 and TRBJ1-6): GAGVSQSPSNKVTEKGKDVELRCDPISGHTALYWYRQSLGQGLEFLIYFQGNSAPDKSGLPSDRFSAERTGGSVSTLTIQRTQQEDSAVYLCASSFLASPLHFGNGTRLTVT.

CDR3: CASSVSSYEQYV. The CDR3 DNA reads as TGTGCCAGCAGCGTCAGCTCCTACGAGCAGTACGTC. The chain joins TRBV2 to TRBJ2-7; D remains unclear. The V end was cut by 6 bases, the J end by 0 bases, with 6 bases between. From germline, CDR1 is SNHLY and CDR2 FYNNEI. This CDR3 contains 12 residues.

Points on this clonotype: Given a much more abundant clone one base away, this may be a read error. The genes are TRBV6-2 or TRBV6-3 and TRBJ1-3; D call uncertain. The V gene's germline CDR1 is MNHEY and CDR2 SVGEGT. Trimming took off 2 bases at V and 2 bases at J, with 1 base between the two ends. CDR3 length: 12 residues. CDR3 nucleotides: TGTGCCAGCAGTTACCCTGGAAACACCATATATTTT. Protein product: CASSYPGNTIYF.

This chain links TRBV2 with TRBJ2-7, with D possibly being TRBD1 or TRBD2 (5 bases each). Germline-derived CDR1 and CDR2 are SNHLY and FYNNEI. Trimming removed 4 bases from V and 2 bases from J, with 6 bases in between. This CDR3 has 12 residues. CDR3 in DNA: TGTGCCAGCAGTGGGGACGCCTACGAGCAGTACTTC. Its protein is CASSGDAYEQYF.

In this sample, this clonotype turned up many times. The chain carries TRBV9 and TRBJ2-7; 9 nucleotides agree with TRBD1. CDR3 length: 15 residues. Unmatched junction bases numbered 6, after V lost 2 bases and J lost 3 bases. Looked up from germline, CDR1 is SGDLS and CDR2 is YYNGEE. CDR3 nucleotides: TGTGCCAGCAGCGTCGCGGGACAGGGCTACTACGAGCAGTACTTC. It specifies CASSVAGQGYYEQYF.

This clonotype was detected many times. The rearrangement links TRBV2 to TRBJ2-1, with 7 bases aligning to TRBD1. CDR1 and CDR2 (germline): SNHLY, FYNNEI. The CDR3 is made up of 14 amino acids. J was trimmed by 9 bases and V by 3 bases; bases with no gene match: 8. The CDR3 region is CASSEMTGYVEQFF. DNA for the CDR3: TGTGCCAGCAGTGAGATGACAGGGTACGTTGAGCAGTTCTTC.

The chain employs TRBV7-9 and TRBJ2-7, with a possible D match to TRBD1 (5 bases). Trimming pared 3 bases from V and 7 bases from J, leaving 13 bases between. The CDR3 extends over 13 amino acids. Per the germline V gene, CDR1 is SEHNR and CDR2 is FQNEAQ (reference sequence). The DNA of the CDR3 is TGTGCCAGCAGCTTGCGCAGGGATGGAGAGCAGTACTTC. It yields the protein CASSLRRDGEQYF. Variable domain in full (rest from reference TRBV7-9 and TRBJ2-7): DTGVSQNPRHKITKRGQNVTFRCDPISEHNRLYWYRQTLGQGPEFLTYFQNEAQLEKSRLLSDRFSAERPKGSFSTLEIQRTEQGDSAMYLCASSLRRDGEQYFGPGTRLTVT.

Many counts were recorded for this clonotype. The chain carries TRBV10-3 and TRBJ2-1; 8 bases line up with TRBD2. There are 14 residues in the CDR3. J gave up 8 bases and V 8 bases, and 11 bases lay outside the gene matches. In germline, CDR1 is ENHRY, CDR2 SYGVKD. In nucleotides, the CDR3 is TGTGCCATCCAACCGGGGGGGGCAACACATGAGCAGTTCTTC. Its protein is CAIQPGGATHEQFF.

This clonotype was recorded many times. This chain connects TRBV3-1 to TRBJ1-1; D possibly corresponds to TRBD1 (5 bases). The length of the CDR3 is 14 residues. The germline V gene encodes CDR1 LGHDT and CDR2 YNNKEL (reference sequence). Trimming took off 3 bases at V and 4 bases at J, with 12 bases between the two ends. The DNA of the CDR3 is TGTGCCAGCAGCCAGGGTCAGGGCGGCACTGAAGCTTTCTTT. Its translation is CASSQGQGGTEAFF.